The present entry profiles one T cell receptor (beta chain) with its context. The CDR3 extends over 13 amino acids. Trimming stripped 4 bases from V and 9 bases from J, with 13 bases between. Germline CDR1 is MNHEY and CDR2 is SMNVEV (reference sequence). In the source study's methods: Scientists estimated how many nucleated cells there were by amplifying reference gene primers. TCRdb keeps only in-frame clones here, not all; method: immunoSEQ multiplex PCR. The V and J calls and clone size come from that table; D and trimming were worked out from the DNA. The table lists about 220,000 clones, approximately 84% of them singletons, with about 2.9% in the top ten. The sample is drawn from a study of blood T cell repertoires in COVID-19. Study as a whole: Acute and convalescent COVID-19 samples came from the United States, Italy and Spain. T cells, B-cell-depleted T cells, or PBMCs supplied cDNA or gDNA.

The sequenced sample consisted of peripheral blood. This receptor was obtained from a woman younger than 45 who had recovered from COVID-19. The rearrangement uses TRBV27 and TRBJ1-5, with D perhaps TRBD1 (6 bases). The CDR3 coding sequence is TGTGCCAGCAGTTACGCGGGGGGCCCGCCCCAGCATTTT. Translated, it gives CASSYAGGPPQHF.